One sample yielded the 9 T cell receptor beta chains listed below, sequenced in a study of CD8 T cells in ankylosing spondylitis. A single record per CDR3 protein comes from TCRdb applying MiXCR to the 5' RACE reads. The repertoire includes fewer than 80,000 distinct CDR3 sequences, over 4% of them detected once, and around 2.2% sits in the top ten. Sequenced input: blood, either unsorted or a sorted T cell fraction (not recorded which). These receptors were taken from a male donor with ankylosing spondylitis or in good health (not recorded which).

This clonotype was found many times. The chain links TRBV29-1 to TRBJ2-5; D might be TRBD1 (5 bases). The V gene's germline CDR1 is SQVTM and CDR2 ANQGSEA. This CDR3 has 14 residues. Trimming shortened V by 7 bases and J by 2 bases, and 17 bases separated the two germline ends. CDR3 protein: CSAEVATDQETQYF. For the CDR3, the DNA is TGCAGCGCCGAGGTGGCGACAGATCAAGAGACCCAGTACTTC.

This clonotype was counted many times. The chain joins TRBV12-3 or TRBV12-4 to TRBJ2-1; 10 positions agree with TRBD1. This CDR3 comprises 14 residues. Trimming removed 7 bases from V and 4 bases from J; junction bases left unmatched: 4. The CDR3 DNA sequence: TGTGCCAGCACCGGGACAGGGGCATACAATGAGCAGTTCTTC. Amino acid sequence: CASTGTGAYNEQFF.

This clonotype appeared many times. The rearrangement uses TRBV5-1 and TRBJ2-3; 9 bases align to TRBD1. J lost 4 bases, V lost 1 base, and 13 bases had no gene match. Germline CDR1 SGHRS, CDR2 YFSETQ. The CDR3 covers 18 residues. CDR3 in DNA: TGCGCCAGCAGCTTGACAGGGGGCAAGCTCCCGTTCCCAGATACGCAGTATTTT. It translates to CASSLTGGKLPFPDTQYF.

The sample holds many counts of this clonotype. This chain connects TRBV5-1 to TRBJ2-1; 8 bases are a match to TRBD2. This CDR3 is built from 16 residues. The V gene end was trimmed by 9 bases and the J gene end by 2 bases; junction bases not matched to a gene: 13. Germline V gene sequence: CDR1 SGHRS, CDR2 YFSETQ. CDR3 protein: CATQRSGGGTYNEQFF. The CDR3 DNA sequence: TGCGCCACCCAAAGGTCGGGGGGGGGGACCTACAATGAGCAGTTCTTC.

In this sample, this clonotype turned up many times. This sequence joins TRBV27 and TRBJ2-3, with D unclear. Between the trimmed V and J ends, which lost 5 bases and 4 bases, there was a span of 4 bases. This CDR3 spans 11 amino acids. CDR1 is MNHEY, CDR2 SMNVEV, per germline (reference sequence). This chain's CDR3 is CASSTPDTQYF. CDR3 nucleotides: TGTGCCAGCAGTACCCCAGATACGCAGTATTTT.

At least ten counts were recorded for this clonotype. The rearrangement uses TRBV18 and TRBJ1-5, with 7 bases that match TRBD1. Germline trimming cut 5 bases from V and 6 bases from J; bases unmatched to any gene: 7. The CDR3 has 14 amino acids. Germline values: CDR1 KGHSH, CDR2 LQKENI. CDR3 sequence reads: CASSETGSGQPQHF. CDR3 in DNA: TGTGCCAGCTCAGAGACAGGGAGCGGTCAGCCCCAGCATTTT. Using reference TRBV18 and TRBJ1-5 for the parts outside the CDR3, the full variable domain is NAGVMQNPRHLVRRRGQEARLRCSPMKGHSHVYWYRQLPEEGLKFMVYLQKENIIDESGMPKERFSAEFPKEGPSILRIQQVVRGDSAAYFCASSETGSGQPQHFGDGTRLSIL.

This clonotype was picked up a small number of times. The genes are TRBV7-9 and TRBJ1-5; 7 bases agree with TRBD1. Germline CDR1 SEHNR, CDR2 FQNEAQ (reference sequence). The trim removed 1 base at V and 3 bases at J, leaving 6 bases unmatched. The CDR3 is 16 amino acids. The CDR3 DNA sequence: TGTGCCAGCAGCTTAGGAGAGACAGGGCACAATCAGCCCCAGCATTTT. Translated: CASSLGETGHNQPQHF. Combining the CDR3 with reference TRBV7-9 and TRBJ1-5 gives the whole variable domain DTGVSQNPRHKITKRGQNVTFRCDPISEHNRLYWYRQTLGQGPEFLTYFQNEAQLEKSRLLSDRFSAERPKGSFSTLEIQRTEQGDSAMYLCASSLGETGHNQPQHFGDGTRLSIL.

This clonotype was observed many times. This chain links TRBV4-1 with TRBJ1-2; TRBD1 aligns across 9 bases. Germline V CDR1 and CDR2: MGHRA, YSYEKL. Unmatched junction bases numbered 18, after V lost 2 bases and J lost 8 bases. The CDR3 has 18 amino acids. The CDR3 region is CASSQPSFGDRAPGGYTF. CDR3 DNA: TGCGCCAGCAGCCAACCCTCATTCGGGGACAGGGCTCCTGGCGGCTACACCTTC.

Ten or more counts support this clonotype. V is TRBV11-2 and J is TRBJ1-5, with D unresolved. CDR1 is SGHAT and CDR2 is FQNNGV in the germline V gene. This CDR3 is built from 13 residues. V lost 2 bases and J lost 6, with 8 bases in between. The CDR3 DNA is TGTGCCAGCAGCTTAAGTGAGGTTCAGCCCCAGCATTTT. Its protein is CASSLSEVQPQHF.